This T cell receptor beta chain came from a study of Graves' ophthalmopathy and Graves' hyperthyroidism (dated by TCRdb to the late 2010s). Background on the whole study: Stable hyperthyroidism was defined as no progression to ophthalmopathy within 18 months of follow-up. TCR beta repertoire signatures were used to distinguish Graves' ophthalmopathy from Graves' hyperthyroidism and to predict progression to ophthalmopathy. In total, some 130 blood samples were TCR-sequenced: 43 ophthalmopathy, some 80 hyperthyroidism and some 17 hyperthyroidism-to-ophthalmopathy patients. A discovery set of 95 to 100 patients (around 44 ophthalmopathy, 55 to 60 stable hyperthyroidism) was enrolled to explore V-J signatures distinguishing ophthalmopathy from hyperthyroidism. An independent validation cohort comprised under 20 hyperthyroidism patients and over 15 patients who later progressed from hyperthyroidism to ophthalmopathy. In several hyperthyroidism patients, the T-cell repertoire of thyroid tissue was compared with the T-cell repertoire of blood. After sampling, hyperthyroidism patients received methimazole starting at 30 mg daily, and ophthalmopathy patients received high-dose intravenous methylprednisolone.

V trim: 8 bases; J trim: 0 bases; unmatched bases: 12. As encoded in the germline V gene, CDR1 is MNHEY while CDR2 is SVGEGT. The CDR3, cysteine through phenylalanine, is 17 amino acids long. Here the CDR3 DNA is all that survives: 51 bases in frame from base 1. Regarding this clonotype: There is no known antigen for this receptor. The sample holds no much larger clone one base away, and base qualities are not on file.

Hyperthyroidism patients were newly diagnosed, with disease duration under 2 months, and aged 18 to 65 years. Patients with other autoimmune diseases, uncontrolled infections, pregnancy or lactation were excluded from the study. Diagnosis relied on clinical symptoms, serum thyroxine, TRAb, thyroid ultrasound and orbital computed tomography. Trizol reagent was used to extract the total RNA, and its quality was then checked on an Agilent 2100 Bioanalyzer. For repertoire sequencing, TCR beta CDR3 regions were amplified from RNA transcripts. The first round was an RT-PCR using HTBI primers with the Qiagen OneStep RT-PCR kit, and this first round was followed by a second-round multiplex PCR, then size selection and purification. Libraries were sequenced on an Illumina HiSeq2000 using paired-end 100 bp reads. Processing in the source paper ran as follows. SOAPnuke was used to process the reads, removing any read that contained adapters or uncalled bases, had a mean Phred below 15, or lacked an exact match to the constant primer or identifier. COPE v1.2.5 was used to merge the high-quality paired reads. Unique nucleotide sequences were defined as clonotypes and aligned to IMGT TRB V, D and J references using MiTCR v1.1. The analysis was limited to V-J combinations with a frequency above 0.0001, which together covered approximately 99% of the repertoires. For each V-J combination, a TCR clonal expansion and chaos score was defined as F50 clonal expansion divided by the chaos observed in the TCRdist matrix. Features were reduced by Welch's t-statistics and random forest to over 10 V-J combinations, which fed a naive Bayes classifier. The similarity between thyroid and blood repertoires was quantified using the Morisita-Horn index. TCRdb reworked the public reads: Q25 trimming with fastp, MiXCR clone assembly, productive beta chains retained. Identical CDR3 protein sequences are pooled into one entry, listed with their most common genes and DNA. The V and J calls and clone size are TCRdb's, not the authors'. The sample table records 1 million to 1.3 million distinct CDR3 sequences; around a third of these occur just once. The ten largest clones capture 11% of the sample.

Study-wide findings and limitations: In validation, the model predicted ophthalmopathy progression with less than 71% sensitivity and less than 80% specificity; 12 predicted patients were CT-confirmed with GO in a median of around 6 months. Most of the expanded thyroid clonotypes with a frequency above 0.001 were also detected in blood, and it was suggested that the thyroid immune response may be reflected by blood repertoires. In cross-validation, the 13-signature model distinguished ophthalmopathy from stable hyperthyroidism with approximately 90% sensitivity and approximately 81% specificity, while in the test set the corresponding values were 80% and 75%. No statistical method was used to set the sample size in advance, and the investigators knew which group each participant was assigned to.

The sequence was collected from an adult man with Graves' hyperthyroidism. The sequence is built from TRBV6-2 or TRBV6-3 and TRBJ1-5, with 8 bases matching TRBD1. The sample taken for sequencing was peripheral blood or thyroid tissue (not recorded which). The CDR3 region has the sequence CASAGRDRRLSNQPQHF. The sequenced DNA: TGTGCCAGCGCTGGACGGGACAGGCGACTTAGCAATCAGCCCCAGCATTTT.